What follows describes a single TCR beta chain. What it recognizes is unknown. This specimen belongs to a study of persistence of HIV-infected CD4 T cells. This was the immunoSEQ version 4 assay in survey mode. The repertoire was sequenced with immunoSEQ multiplex PCR; TCRdb's copy has only in-frame clones and lacks some. The table includes some 41,000 clones, about 91% detected once. The CDR3 is 14 residues long. Trimming cost V 6 bases and J 2 bases, with 14 bases left between them. The germline V gene encodes CDR1 SNHLY and CDR2 FYNNEI. Nonspecific anti-CD3/anti-CD28 bead stimulation represents the broad CD4+ T cell repertoire. Sorting of responding CD4+ T cells relied on upregulated CD40 ligand together with CD69. These HIV-1-infected adults initiated suppressive ART in chronic infection. Donors had CD4+ T cell counts above 400 cells/uL and were CMV-seropositive.

The sequence derives from an adult man with HIV who was CMV-seropositive. The chain links TRBV2 to TRBJ2-7; D remains unclear. This specimen consisted of CD4+ T cells sorted from PBMCs after 18-hour stimulation, obtained from a patient who received antiretroviral therapy. Here the CDR3 DNA reads TGTGCCAGCAGATCGGACGGATCGACCTACGAGCAGTACTTC. It is translated as CASRSDGSTYEQYF. Full variable domain (remainder filled in from reference TRBV2 and TRBJ2-7): EPEVTQTPSHQVTQMGQEVILRCVPISNHLYFYWYRQILGQKVEFLVSFYNNEISEKSEIFDDQFSVERPDGSNFTLKIRSTKLEDSAMYFCASRSDGSTYEQYFGPGTRLTVT.